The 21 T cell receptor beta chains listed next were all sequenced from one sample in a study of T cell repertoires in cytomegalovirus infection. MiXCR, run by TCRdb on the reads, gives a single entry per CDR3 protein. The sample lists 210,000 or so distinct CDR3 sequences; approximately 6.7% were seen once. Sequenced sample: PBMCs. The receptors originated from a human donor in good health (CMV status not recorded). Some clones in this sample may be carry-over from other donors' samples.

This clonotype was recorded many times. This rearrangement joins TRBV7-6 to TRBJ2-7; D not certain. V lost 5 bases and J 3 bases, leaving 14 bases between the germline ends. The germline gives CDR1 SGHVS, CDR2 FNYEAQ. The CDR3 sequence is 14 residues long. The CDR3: CASSPRQGLYEQYF. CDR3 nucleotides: TGTGCCAGCAGCCCTCGACAAGGCCTCTACGAGCAGTACTTC.

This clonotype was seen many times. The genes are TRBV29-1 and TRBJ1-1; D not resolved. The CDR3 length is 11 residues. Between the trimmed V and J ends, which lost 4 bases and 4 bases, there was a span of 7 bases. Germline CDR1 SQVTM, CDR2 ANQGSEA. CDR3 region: CSVAEPTEAFF. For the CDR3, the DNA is TGCAGCGTTGCAGAACCCACTGAAGCTTTCTTT.

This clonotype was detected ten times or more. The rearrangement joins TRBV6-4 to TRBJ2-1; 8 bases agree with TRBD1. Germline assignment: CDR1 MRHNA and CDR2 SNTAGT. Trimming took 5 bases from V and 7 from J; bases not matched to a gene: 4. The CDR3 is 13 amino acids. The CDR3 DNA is TGTGCCAGCAGTAATAACAGGGGGAATGAGCAGTTCTTC. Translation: CASSNNRGNEQFF.

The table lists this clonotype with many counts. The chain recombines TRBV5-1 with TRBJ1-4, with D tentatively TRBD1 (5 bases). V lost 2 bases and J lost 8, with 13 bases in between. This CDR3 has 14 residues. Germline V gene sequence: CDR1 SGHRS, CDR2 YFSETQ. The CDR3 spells CASSFDSHREKLFF. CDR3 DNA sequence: TGCGCCAGCAGCTTCGACAGCCATAGGGAAAAACTGTTTTTT.

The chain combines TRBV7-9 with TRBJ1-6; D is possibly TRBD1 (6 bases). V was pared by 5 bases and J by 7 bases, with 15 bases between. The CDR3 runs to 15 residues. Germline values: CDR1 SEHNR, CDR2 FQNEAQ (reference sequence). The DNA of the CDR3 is TGTGCCAGCAGCGCGAGCGGAGGGGGGAATTCACCCCTCCACTTT. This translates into CASSASGGGNSPLHF.

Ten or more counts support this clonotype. DNA of the CDR3: TGTGCCAGCAGCCCGGGACAGGGGGAAACAAACACCATATATTTT. It yields the protein CASSPGQGETNTIYF. The V and J genes are TRBV12-3 or TRBV12-4 and TRBJ1-3; 11 bases fit TRBD1. The CDR3 has 15 amino acids. Germline trimming cut 6 bases from V and 6 bases from J; bases unmatched to any gene: 7.

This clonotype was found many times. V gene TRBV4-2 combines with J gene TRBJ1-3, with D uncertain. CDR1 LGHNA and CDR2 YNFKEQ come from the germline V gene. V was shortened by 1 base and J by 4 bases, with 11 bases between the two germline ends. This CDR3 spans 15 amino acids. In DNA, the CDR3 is TGTGCCAGCAGCCAAGCAGGAGGCCCAGGAAACACCATATATTTT. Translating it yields CASSQAGGPGNTIYF.

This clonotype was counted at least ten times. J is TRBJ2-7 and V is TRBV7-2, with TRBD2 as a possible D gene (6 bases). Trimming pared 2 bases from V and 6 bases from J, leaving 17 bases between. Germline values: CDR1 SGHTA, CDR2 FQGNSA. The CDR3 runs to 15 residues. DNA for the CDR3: TGTGCCAGCAGCTTATTTTCTCGGGGGAAGCTCGAGCAGTACTTC. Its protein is CASSLFSRGKLEQYF.

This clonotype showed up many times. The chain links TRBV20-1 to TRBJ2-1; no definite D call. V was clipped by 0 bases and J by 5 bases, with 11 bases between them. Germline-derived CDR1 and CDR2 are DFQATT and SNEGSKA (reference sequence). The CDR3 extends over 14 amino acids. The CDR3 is CSARDRRIHNEQFF. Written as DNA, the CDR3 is TGCAGTGCTAGAGACCGACGCATCCACAATGAGCAGTTCTTC.

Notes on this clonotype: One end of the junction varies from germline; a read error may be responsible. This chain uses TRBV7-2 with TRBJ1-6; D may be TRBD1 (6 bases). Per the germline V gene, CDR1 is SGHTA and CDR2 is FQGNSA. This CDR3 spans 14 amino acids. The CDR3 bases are TGTGCCAGCAGCTACAGGGTTGTAAATTCACCTCTCCACTTT. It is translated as CASSYRVVNSPLHF.

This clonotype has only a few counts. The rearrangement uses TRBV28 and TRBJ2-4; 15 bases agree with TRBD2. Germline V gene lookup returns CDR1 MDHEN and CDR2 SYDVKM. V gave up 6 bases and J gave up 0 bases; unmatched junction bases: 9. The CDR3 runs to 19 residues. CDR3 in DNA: TGTGCCAGCAGCATACCTGGGACTAGCGGGGGGTTAGCCAAAAACATTCAGTACTTC. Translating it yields CASSIPGTSGGLAKNIQYF.

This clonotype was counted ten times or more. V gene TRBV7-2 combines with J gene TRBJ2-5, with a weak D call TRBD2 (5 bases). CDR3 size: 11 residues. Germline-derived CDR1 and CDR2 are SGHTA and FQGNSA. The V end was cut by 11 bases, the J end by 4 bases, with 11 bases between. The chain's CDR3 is CALGMGETQYF. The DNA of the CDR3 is TGTGCCCTCGGGATGGGAGAGACCCAGTACTTC.

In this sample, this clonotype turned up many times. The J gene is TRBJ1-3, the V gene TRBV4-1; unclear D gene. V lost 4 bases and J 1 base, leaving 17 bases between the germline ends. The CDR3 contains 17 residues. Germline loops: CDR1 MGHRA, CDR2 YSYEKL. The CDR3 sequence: CASSRGGVVSSGNTIYF. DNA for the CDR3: TGCGCCAGCAGCCGAGGAGGAGTTGTTTCGTCTGGAAACACCATATATTTT.

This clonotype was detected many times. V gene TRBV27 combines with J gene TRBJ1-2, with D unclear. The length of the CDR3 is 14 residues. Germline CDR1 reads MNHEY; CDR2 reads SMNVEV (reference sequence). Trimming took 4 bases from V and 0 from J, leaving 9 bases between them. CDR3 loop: CASSSTTPNYGYTF. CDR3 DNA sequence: TGTGCCAGCAGTTCGACTACTCCTAACTATGGCTACACCTTC.

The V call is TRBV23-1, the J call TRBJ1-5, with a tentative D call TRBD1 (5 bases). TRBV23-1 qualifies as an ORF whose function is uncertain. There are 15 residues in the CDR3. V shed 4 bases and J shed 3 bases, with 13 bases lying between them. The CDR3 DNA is TGCGCCAGCAGTCTCTCCGTGGGGCCCAATCAGCCCCAGCATTTT. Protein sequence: CASSLSVGPNQPQHF.

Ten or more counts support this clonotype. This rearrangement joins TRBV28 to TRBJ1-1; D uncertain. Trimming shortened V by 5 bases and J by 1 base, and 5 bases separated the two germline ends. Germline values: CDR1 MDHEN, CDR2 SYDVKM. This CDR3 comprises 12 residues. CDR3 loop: CASSHKNTEAFF. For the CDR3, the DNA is TGTGCCAGCAGTCACAAGAACACTGAAGCTTTCTTT.

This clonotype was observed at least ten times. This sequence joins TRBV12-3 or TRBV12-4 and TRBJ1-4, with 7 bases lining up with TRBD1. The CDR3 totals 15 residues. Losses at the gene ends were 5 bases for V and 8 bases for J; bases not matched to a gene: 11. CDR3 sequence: CASSPIQGGAEKLFF. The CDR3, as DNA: TGTGCCAGCAGTCCCATTCAGGGGGGTGCGGAAAAACTGTTTTTT.

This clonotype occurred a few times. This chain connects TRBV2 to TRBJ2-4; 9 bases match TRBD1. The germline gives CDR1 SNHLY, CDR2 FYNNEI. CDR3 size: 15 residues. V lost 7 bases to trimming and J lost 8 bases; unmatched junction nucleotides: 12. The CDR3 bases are TGTGCCAGCAATGAGGCGACAGGGGGAATCTACATTCAGTACTTC. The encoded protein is CASNEATGGIYIQYF.

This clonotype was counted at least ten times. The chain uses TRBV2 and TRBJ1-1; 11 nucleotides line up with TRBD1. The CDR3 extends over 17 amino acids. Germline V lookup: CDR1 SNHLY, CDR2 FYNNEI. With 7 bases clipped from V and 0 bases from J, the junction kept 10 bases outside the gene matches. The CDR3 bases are TGTGCCAGCAAACTTCGGGACAGGGGGATTTTGAACACTGAAGCTTTCTTT. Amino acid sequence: CASKLRDRGILNTEAFF. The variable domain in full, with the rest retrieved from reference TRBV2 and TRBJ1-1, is EPEVTQTPSHQVTQMGQEVILRCVPISNHLYFYWYRQILGQKVEFLVSFYNNEISEKSEIFDDQFSVERPDGSNFTLKIRSTKLEDSAMYFCASKLRDRGILNTEAFFGQGTRLTVV.

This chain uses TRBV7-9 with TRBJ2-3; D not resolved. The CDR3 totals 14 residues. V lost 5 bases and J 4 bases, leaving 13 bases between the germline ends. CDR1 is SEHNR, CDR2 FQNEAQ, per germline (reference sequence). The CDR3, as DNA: TGTGCCAGCAGCCCTCGGTTAGCACCAGATACGCAGTATTTT. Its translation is CASSPRLAPDTQYF. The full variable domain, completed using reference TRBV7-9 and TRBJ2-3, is DTGVSQNPRHKITKRGQNVTFRCDPISEHNRLYWYRQTLGQGPEFLTYFQNEAQLEKSRLLSDRFSAERPKGSFSTLEIQRTEQGDSAMYLCASSPRLAPDTQYFGPGTRLTVL.

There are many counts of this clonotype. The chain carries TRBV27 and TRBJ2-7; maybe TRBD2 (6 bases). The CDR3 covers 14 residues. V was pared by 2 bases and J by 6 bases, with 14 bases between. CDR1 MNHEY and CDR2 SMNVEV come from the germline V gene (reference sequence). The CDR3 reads CASSLPGLFTEQYF. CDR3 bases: TGTGCCAGCAGTTTACCGGGACTCTTCACCGAGCAGTACTTC.